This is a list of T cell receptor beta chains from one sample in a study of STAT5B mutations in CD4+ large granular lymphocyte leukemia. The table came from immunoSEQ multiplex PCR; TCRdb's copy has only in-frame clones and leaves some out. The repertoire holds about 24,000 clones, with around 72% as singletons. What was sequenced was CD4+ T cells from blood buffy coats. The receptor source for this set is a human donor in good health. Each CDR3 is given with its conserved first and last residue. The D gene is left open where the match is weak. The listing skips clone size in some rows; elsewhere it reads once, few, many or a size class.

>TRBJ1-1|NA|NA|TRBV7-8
CASSLDVGIGAFF
TGTGCCAGCAGCTTAGACGTGGGAATAGGGGCTTTCTTT
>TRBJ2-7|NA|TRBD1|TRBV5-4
CASSSTGGEQYF
TGTGCCAGCAGCTCGACAGGGGGCGAGCAGTACTTC
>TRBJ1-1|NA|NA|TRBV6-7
CASSYSKRTNTEAFF
TGTGCCAGCAGTTACTCTAAGCGGACGAACACTGAAGCTTTCTTT
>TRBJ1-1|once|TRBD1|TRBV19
CASIRDRGSNTEAFF
TGTGCCAGTATACGGGACAGGGGCAGTAACACTGAAGCTTTCTTT
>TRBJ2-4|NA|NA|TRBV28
CASSLPTRDIQYF
TGTGCCAGCAGTTTACCCACACGGGACATTCAGTACTTC
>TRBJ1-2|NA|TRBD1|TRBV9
CASSGVTGDHGYTF
TGTGCCAGCAGCGGCGTCACAGGGGATCATGGCTACACCTTC
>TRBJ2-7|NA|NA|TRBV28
CASSPDRMYSYEQYF
TGTGCCAGCAGCCCCGACAGGATGTACTCCTACGAGCAGTACTTC
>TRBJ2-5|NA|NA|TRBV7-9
CASSPPVETRYF
TGTGCCAGCAGCCCTCCGGTAGAGACCCGGTACTTC
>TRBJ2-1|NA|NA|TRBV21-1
CASRPPSGGSYNEQFF
TGTGCCAGCAGACCCCCTTCGGGGGGCTCCTACAATGAGCAGTTCTTC
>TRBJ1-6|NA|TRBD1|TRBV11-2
CASSLAAPGTGPNSPLHF
TGTGCCAGCAGCTTAGCCGCGCCCGGGACAGGGCCTAATTCACCCCTCCACTTT
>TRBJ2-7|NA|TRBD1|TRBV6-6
CASTVRGQRFYEQYF
TGTGCCAGCACTGTACGGGGACAGAGGTTTTACGAGCAGTACTTC
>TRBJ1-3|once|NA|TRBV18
CASSPGTANTIYF
TGTGCCAGCTCACCAGGGACTGCAAACACCATATATTTT
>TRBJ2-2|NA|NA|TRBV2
CASSEQRNTGELFF
TGTGCCAGCAGTGAGCAGCGGAACACCGGGGAGCTGTTTTTT
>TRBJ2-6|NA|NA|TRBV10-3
CAISLGPFSGANVLTF
TGTGCCATCAGCCTAGGACCTTTCTCTGGGGCCAACGTCCTGACTTTC
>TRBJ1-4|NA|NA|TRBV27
CASSSTGWGGEKLFF
TGTGCCAGCAGTTCCACCGGGTGGGGCGGTGAAAAACTGTTTTTT
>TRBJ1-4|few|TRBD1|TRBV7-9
CASSRTGEKLFF
TGTGCCAGCAGTCGGACAGGTGAAAAACTGTTTTTT
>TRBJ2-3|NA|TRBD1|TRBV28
CASSTAGTGGMDTQYF
TGTGCCAGCAGTACTGCCGGGACAGGGGGCATGGATACGCAGTATTTT
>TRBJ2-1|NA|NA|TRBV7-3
CASSPWAGLEQFF
TGTGCCAGCAGCCCCTGGGCTGGGTTGGAGCAGTTCTTC
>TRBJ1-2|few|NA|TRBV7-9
CASSRGDYYGYTF
TGTGCCAGCAGCCGAGGGGATTACTATGGCTACACCTTC
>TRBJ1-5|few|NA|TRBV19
CASTPDGGHGQPQHF
TGTGCCAGTACCCCGGACGGTGGGCACGGTCAGCCCCAGCATTTT
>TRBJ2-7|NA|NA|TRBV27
CASSLWAGHEQYF
TGTGCCAGCAGTTTATGGGCCGGGCACGAGCAGTACTTC
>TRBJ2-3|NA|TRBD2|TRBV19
CASRRTSAGTDTQYF
TGTGCCAGTAGAAGGACTAGCGCGGGCACAGATACGCAGTATTTT
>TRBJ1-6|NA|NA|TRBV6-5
CASRETYNSPLHF
TGTGCCAGCAGGGAAACCTATAATTCACCCCTCCACTTT
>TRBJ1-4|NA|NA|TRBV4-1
CASSQDRPYQNEKLFF
TGCGCCAGCAGCCAAGATCGGCCGTATCAGAATGAAAAACTGTTTTTT
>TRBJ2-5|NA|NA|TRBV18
CASSQVLETQYF
TGTGCCAGCTCACAAGTACTCGAGACCCAGTACTTC
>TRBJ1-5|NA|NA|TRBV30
CAWSRDFNQPQHF
TGTGCCTGGAGTAGAGATTTCAATCAGCCCCAGCATTTT
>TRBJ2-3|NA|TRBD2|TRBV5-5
CASSLRGATDTQYF
TGTGCCAGCAGCCTGCGGGGGGCTACAGATACGCAGTATTTT
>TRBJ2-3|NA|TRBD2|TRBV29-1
CSAGGLTSTDTQYF
TGCAGCGCGGGGGGTCTTACTAGCACAGATACGCAGTATTTT
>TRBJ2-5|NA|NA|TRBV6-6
CASSRAQETQYF
TGTGCCAGCAGTCGGGCCCAAGAGACCCAGTACTTC
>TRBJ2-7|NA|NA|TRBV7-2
CASSQGLLKDEQYF
TGTGCCAGCAGCCAGGGGCTGCTTAAGGACGAGCAGTACTTC
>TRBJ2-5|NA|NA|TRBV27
CASSSTRTVETQYF
TGTGCCAGCAGTTCTACCCGGACAGTAGAGACCCAGTACTTC
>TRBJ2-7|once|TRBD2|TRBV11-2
CASSPRGLAGDEQYF
TGTGCCAGCAGCCCGCGCGGACTAGCGGGGGACGAGCAGTACTTC
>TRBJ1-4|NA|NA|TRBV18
CASSPQQNNEKLFF
TGTGCCAGCTCACCGCAGCAGAATAATGAAAAACTGTTTTTT
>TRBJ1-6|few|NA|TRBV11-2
CASSLAGHRPLHF
TGTGCCAGCAGCTTAGCGGGTCACAGGCCCCTCCACTTT
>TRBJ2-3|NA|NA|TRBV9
CASSPSDSGQYF
TGTGCCAGCAGCCCGAGTGATTCTGGGCAGTATTTT
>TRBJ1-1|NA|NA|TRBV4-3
CASSQDTGTEAFF
TGCGCCAGCAGCCAAGATACGGGCACTGAAGCTTTCTTT
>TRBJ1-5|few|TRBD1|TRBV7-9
CASSSGQYQPQHF
TGTGCCAGCAGCTCGGGACAGTATCAGCCCCAGCATTTT
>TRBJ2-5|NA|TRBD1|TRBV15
CATSTGTAETQYF
TGTGCCACCAGCACCGGGACAGCCGAGACCCAGTACTTC
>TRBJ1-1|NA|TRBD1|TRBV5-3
CARSSPGQKNTEAFF
TGTGCCAGAAGCTCTCCGGGACAGAAGAACACTGAAGCTTTCTTT
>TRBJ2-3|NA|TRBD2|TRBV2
CASGRGFTDTQYF
TGTGCCAGCGGGAGGGGTTTCACAGATACGCAGTATTTT
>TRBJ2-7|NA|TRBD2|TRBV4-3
CASSQDRAGGFREQYF
TGCGCCAGCAGCCAAGATAGGGCGGGGGGATTTCGCGAGCAGTACTTC
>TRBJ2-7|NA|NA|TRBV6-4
CASSDGPTENGYEQYF
TGTGCCAGCAGTGACGGCCCCACCGAGAATGGCTACGAGCAGTACTTC
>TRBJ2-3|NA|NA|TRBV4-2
CASSQVWAVPDTQYF
TGTGCCAGCAGCCAAGTGTGGGCGGTCCCAGATACGCAGTATTTT
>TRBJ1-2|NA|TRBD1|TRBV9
CASSSSPAGGLNYGYTF
TGTGCCAGCAGCTCCTCCCCCGCAGGGGGCCTTAACTATGGCTACACCTTC
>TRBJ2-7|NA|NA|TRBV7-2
CASSLGASSSYEQYF
TGTGCCAGCAGCTTAGGAGCGAGCTCCTCCTACGAGCAGTACTTC
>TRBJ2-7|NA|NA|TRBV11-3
CASSLLHNYEQYF
TGTGCCAGCAGCTTACTACACAACTACGAGCAGTACTTC
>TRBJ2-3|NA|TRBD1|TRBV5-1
CASNHRGPTDTQYF
TGCGCCAGCAACCACAGGGGTCCCACAGATACGCAGTATTTT
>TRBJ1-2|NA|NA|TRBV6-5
CASSSRGTNYGYTF
TGTGCCAGCAGTTCCCGGGGCACTAACTATGGCTACACCTTC
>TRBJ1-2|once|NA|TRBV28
CASSPRPAVGGYTF
TGTGCCAGCAGTCCACGCCCCGCCGTGGGAGGCTACACCTTC
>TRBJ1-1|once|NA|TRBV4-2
CASSSTGNMNTEAFF
TGTGCCAGCAGCAGTACAGGGAACATGAACACTGAAGCTTTCTTT
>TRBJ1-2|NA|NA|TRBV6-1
CASVRQSYNGYTF
TGTGCCAGCGTAAGACAGTCGTACAATGGCTACACCTTC
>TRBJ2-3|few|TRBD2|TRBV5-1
CASSHRGGTPDTQYF
TGCGCCAGCAGCCACCGGGGGGGGACCCCCGATACGCAGTATTTT
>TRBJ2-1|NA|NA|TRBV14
CASSPPPHPRRWFNEQFF
TGTGCCAGCAGCCCCCCTCCACATCCCCGGAGGTGGTTCAATGAGCAGTTCTTC
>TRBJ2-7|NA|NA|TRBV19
CASSISVVAEQYF
TGTGCCAGTAGTATATCTGTCGTAGCCGAGCAGTACTTC
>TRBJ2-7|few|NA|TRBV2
CASRRDRDYEQYF
TGTGCCAGCCGCCGGGACCGAGACTACGAGCAGTACTTC
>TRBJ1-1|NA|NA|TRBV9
CASSGRNTEAFF
TGTGCCAGCAGCGGACGGAACACTGAAGCTTTCTTT
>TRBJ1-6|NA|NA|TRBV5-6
CASSLIQGGSPLHF
TGTGCCAGCAGCTTGATCCAGGGTGGGTCACCCCTCCACTTT
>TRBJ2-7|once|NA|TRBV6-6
CASSRNYEQYF
TGTGCCAGCAGCCGCAACTACGAGCAGTACTTC
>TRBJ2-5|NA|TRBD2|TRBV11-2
CASSAHSSGGLGETQYF
TGTGCCAGCAGCGCCCACTCGAGCGGGGGACTCGGAGAGACCCAGTACTTC